This TCR beta chain stems from a study of cytomegalovirus exposure and HLA in healthy donors (dated by TCRdb to the late 2010s). About the investigation overall: According to a later analysis, the roughly 120 validation repertoires were produced on the same platform as the approximately 610 repertoires of the first cohort. The study aimed to test whether cataloging public T cell receptors could reveal signatures of past pathogen exposure. Along with the roughly 670-subject first cohort, a separate validation cohort of roughly 110 different subjects was used. High-throughput TCR immunosequencing, statistical association of individual TCRs with disease status, and machine learning were combined to predict cytomegalovirus infection status.

What the research found in general, with its limitations: Subsequent analysis determined that TCRs grouped into clusters in the first cohort also showed a tendency toward co-occurrence across the 120 validation repertoires, and 90% to 95% of cluster scores exceeded 0. Three of the identified cytomegalovirus-associated TCR beta chains were confirmed in vitro to be specific for cytomegalovirus antigens. Across donors, most TCR sequences were observed very rarely, whereas some public TCRs were present in many individuals. The authors suggested that the approach could potentially be generalized to other disease states and immunological phenotypes. All 120 or so repertoires were used to score co-occurrence in the validation cohort in a later analysis, because that analysis had no HLA typing for the cohort. The classifier was reported to diagnose cytomegalovirus status with high specificity and sensitivity in both the original and validation cohorts. A total of 164 TCR beta chains were listed by the study as associated with cytomegalovirus.

Preparation of the library involved the immunoSEQ multiplex PCR assay. Regarding the original processing steps: To diagnose cytomegalovirus status from the catalog of TCR beta chain sequences, a statistical classification framework was built. TCRdb limited this immuneACCESS table to in-frame rearrangements with V and J called. A share of clones is missing; checked studies link under half to unresolved V genes, and the rest is unexplained. That table gives V, J and clone size, and the DNA gave D and trimming. This sample gives roughly 130,000 clones in total; 85% to 90% of them show up just once. The leading ten clones occupy about 3.7% of the sample. Donors formed part of the validation cohort, which comprised 120 subjects and was distinct from the first cohort of 666 subjects. The CDR3 spans 13 residues, from the cysteine through the phenylalanine. Of the read, only the CDR3 DNA is kept; its 39 bases are in frame from base 1. V trim: 4 bases; J trim: 5 bases; unmatched bases: 3. The germline V gene supplies CDR1 SGHRS and CDR2 YFSETQ.

Comment on this clone: It lacks a known antigen. Within one base of it there is no much larger clone, and no base qualities were kept.

Here the chain combines TRBV5-1 and TRBJ2-1, and 7 junctional nucleotides match TRBD1. The sample consisted of PBMCs. The clonotype originates from a man aged 25 to 40 in good health and CMV-seronegative. The DNA is TGCGCCAGCAGCGACACAGGGGACAATGAGCAGTTCTTC. This yields the protein CASSDTGDNEQFF.